A selection of T cell receptor beta chains follows, all from one sample in a study of cytomegalovirus exposure and HLA in healthy donors. Sequencing used immunoSEQ multiplex PCR; TCRdb keeps in-frame clones, though not all of them. The sample has 170,000 or so clones; 85% are singletons. The specimen was PBMCs. The receptors were gathered from a man between 18 and 35 years old in good health and CMV-seropositive. Each CDR3 is given with its conserved first and last residue. A D gene is named only where the DNA matches it firmly. Size tells how often a clone was seen (once, few, many) or the class of an expanded clone, and some rows leave it out.

clone_size d_call j_call v_call cdr3_nt cdr3_aa
few . TRBJ1-1 TRBV2 TGTGCCAGCAGTGCGGTAGGGGGCACTGAAGCTTTCTTT CASSAVGGTEAFF
. TRBD1 TRBJ1-5 TRBV18 TGTGCCAGCTCAGCGATGACAGGGAGTAGATTAGAGCCCCAGCATTTT CASSAMTGSRLEPQHF
. TRBD1 TRBJ1-6 TRBV18 TGTGCCAGCTCACCAACGACGAGGGGGCTTCAATCCCTCCACTTT CASSPTTRGLQSLHF
many TRBD1 TRBJ1-2 TRBV28 TGTGCCAGCAGTCTGCCCCTGGGACAGGATAACTATGGCTACACCTTC CASSLPLGQDNYGYTF
. TRBD1 TRBJ1-6 TRBV13 TGTGCCAGCAGCCCCGGACAGGGAATTAATAATTCACCCCTCCACTTT CASSPGQGINNSPLHF
few . TRBJ1-1 TRBV5-4 TGTGCCAGCAGCCCTTTAGTGGGGGGAATGAACACTGAAGCTTTCTTT CASSPLVGGMNTEAFF
few TRBD2 TRBJ2-7 TRBV18 TGTGCCAGCTCACCAACTAGCGGGAGCTCCTACGAGCAGTACTTC CASSPTSGSSYEQYF
. . TRBJ2-7 TRBV5-1 TGCGCCAGCAGCCTGATCCCGGGATCGTTCTACGAGCAGTACTTC CASSLIPGSFYEQYF
once . TRBJ2-5 TRBV11-2 TGTGCCCTCGGGGGAAGGGACGCGGAGACCCAGTACTTC CALGGRDAETQYF
. TRBD1 TRBJ2-1 TRBV29-1 TGCAGCGTTGACATGGCAGGGGGTGACAATGAGCAGTTCTTC CSVDMAGGDNEQFF
. TRBD1 TRBJ1-5 TRBV25-1 TGTGCCAGCAGGCCGGCAGGGGGCGGGAATCAGCCCCAGCATTTT CASRPAGGGNQPQHF
. TRBD1 TRBJ1-2 TRBV27 TGTGCCAGCAGTTCCCTAGGGGGCGACTATGGCTACACCTTC CASSSLGGDYGYTF
. TRBD2 TRBJ2-1 TRBV6-5 TGTGCCAGCAGTTTGGCCGGGACTAGCGCTTGGAATGAGCAGTTCTTC CASSLAGTSAWNEQFF
. TRBD1 TRBJ2-5 TRBV6-1 TGTGCCACCCGGGACAGCCACCACCCCCAGAAGACCCAGTACTTC CATRDSHHPQKTQYF
. . TRBJ1-5 TRBV28 TGTGCCAGCAGTTTAGCCGACACCAATCAGCCCCAGCATTTT CASSLADTNQPQHF
. TRBD2 TRBJ2-3 TRBV5-1 TGCGCCAGCAGCCTGGGACTAGCGGGGTCTTCAGATACGCAGTATTTT CASSLGLAGSSDTQYF
. . TRBJ1-1 TRBV5-8 TGTGCCAGCAGCTTGGGGGCCAGGGGAGCTTTCTTT CASSLGARGAFF
. . TRBJ1-1 TRBV10-2 TGCGCCAGCAGTGACAGGGGCGCGATCCCCACTGAAGCTTTCTTT CASSDRGAIPTEAFF
. . TRBJ1-4 TRBV7-8 TGTGCCAGCAGCCTTTACCTCCAGGGGTTGCTAGCAACTAATGAAAAACTGTTTTTT CASSLYLQGLLATNEKLFF
. TRBD1 TRBJ2-7 TRBV11-2 TGTGCCAGCAGCCCGGGACAGCTCTCCTACGAGCAGTACTTC CASSPGQLSYEQYF
once . TRBJ1-1 TRBV10-3 TGTGCCATCAGTGAGTCCCCCGTGGAGACTGAAGCTTTCTTT CAISESPVETEAFF
. . TRBJ2-5 TRBV30 TGTGCCTGGAGTACCAGGGAGACCCAGTACTTC CAWSTRETQYF
. TRBD1 TRBJ2-7 TRBV4-1 TGCGCCAGCAGCCAAGAAGGCAGGGGGTCAATCTACGAGCAGTACTTC CASSQEGRGSIYEQYF
. . TRBJ1-6 TRBV7-8 TGTGCCAGCAGCCTTGACAGTCCCTATAATTCACCCCTCCACTTT CASSLDSPYNSPLHF
. TRBD2 TRBJ2-1 TRBV4-1 TGCGCCAGCAGCCTGGCTAGCGGGGTCTACAATGAGCAGTTCTTC CASSLASGVYNEQFF
. TRBD2 TRBJ2-5 TRBV28 TGTGCCAGCAGGTCCGGCGGGGGGGGCCAAGAGACCCAGTACTTC CASRSGGGGQETQYF
. TRBD2 TRBJ2-3 TRBV4-2 TGTGCCAGCAGCCCCCTAGCGGCTAGCACAGATACGCAGTATTTT CASSPLAASTDTQYF
. . TRBJ1-6 TRBV28 TGTGCCAGCAGTTCGGGGTCGGGGGGGGTCGATTCACCCCTCCACTTT CASSSGSGGVDSPLHF
. . TRBJ1-2 TRBV11-2 TGTGCCAGCAGCTTAGGGGCAGAGAGGGTCTATGGCTACACCTTC CASSLGAERVYGYTF
. TRBD1 TRBJ2-7 TRBV6-1 TGTGCCAGCAGCGAGACAGGGGGCACCTACGAGCAGTACTTC CASSETGGTYEQYF
. TRBD1 TRBJ2-1 TRBV5-6 TGTGCCAGCAGCTTGACAGGGGTAGGGATTGATGAGCAGTTCTTC CASSLTGVGIDEQFF
few TRBD2 TRBJ2-1 TRBV19 TGTGCCAGTAGTCCCCGGGAGGAGGCCTACAATGAGCAGTTCTTC CASSPREEAYNEQFF
. . TRBJ1-2 TRBV5-8 TGTGCCAGCAGCTCAGAACCTCCTTATGGCTACACCTTC CASSSEPPYGYTF
. TRBD1 TRBJ1-1 TRBV27 TGTGCCAGCAGTTTTTTCTCGGGGACAGGGAGCGGGAACACTGAAGCTTTCTTT CASSFFSGTGSGNTEAFF
. TRBD1 TRBJ1-6 TRBV28 TGTGCCAGCAGTTCGCCGGGACAGGGTTCGTCACCCCTCCACTTT CASSSPGQGSSPLHF
few TRBD1 TRBJ1-5 TRBV5-8 TGTGCCAGCAGCTTGCGGACAGGGGGTCAGCCCCAGCATTTT CASSLRTGGQPQHF
few . TRBJ1-2 TRBV28 TGTGCCAGCAGTTGGGAGCTTCCTACCTCTGGCTACACCTTC CASSWELPTSGYTF
. . TRBJ1-2 TRBV5-1 TGCGCCAGCAGCTTGGCAAAGGCAGGGAATGGCTACACCTTC CASSLAKAGNGYTF
. . TRBJ1-2 TRBV28 TGTGCCAGCAGTTCCTCCGACGGGAACTATGGCTACACCTTC CASSSSDGNYGYTF